One and the same sample provided the 21 T cell receptor beta chains below, sequenced in a study of cytomegalovirus exposure and HLA in healthy donors. PCR employed 60 Vbeta and 13 Jbeta primers. Method: immunoSEQ multiplex PCR; TCRdb's copy keeps in-frame clones and lacks some. There are around 180,000 clones in the sample; around 84% occur only once, and roughly 1.8% lies in the top ten. Sequencing was done on a sample of PBMCs. These receptors were obtained from a woman aged 18-30 years in good health and CMV-seronegative.

This chain connects TRBV5-1 to TRBJ2-7, with 8 bases fitting TRBD1. Looked up from germline, CDR1 is SGHRS and CDR2 is YFSETQ. V lost 4 bases to trimming and J lost 2 bases; unmatched junction nucleotides: 8. The CDR3 spans 15 residues. The CDR3 coding sequence is TGCGCCAGCAGCCCCGGACAGGGCCCGACCTACGAGCAGTACTTC. This translates into CASSPGQGPTYEQYF.

This clone came up a few times. The rearrangement joins TRBV7-3 to TRBJ1-5, with D hard to call. Germline assignment: CDR1 SGHTA and CDR2 FQGTGA. This CDR3 spans 13 amino acids. Trimming took off 3 bases at V and 11 bases at J, with 14 bases between the two ends. The CDR3 is CASSFQPLGAQHF. The CDR3, as DNA: TGTGCCAGCAGCTTTCAGCCCCTCGGGGCCCAGCATTTT.

The chain links TRBV5-1 to TRBJ2-2, with D perhaps TRBD1 (5 bases). This CDR3 is built from 18 residues. Germline values: CDR1 SGHRS, CDR2 YFSETQ. V was trimmed by 2 bases and J by 8 bases, leaving 25 bases between them. CDR3 region: CASSFYFDGQPRSGELFF. For the CDR3, the DNA is TGCGCCAGCAGCTTTTATTTTGACGGACAACCAAGATCTGGGGAGCTGTTTTTT. The full variable domain, completed using reference TRBV5-1 and TRBJ2-2, is KAGVTQTPRYLIKTRGQQVTLSCSPISGHRSVSWYQQTPGQGLQFLFEYFSETQRNKGNFPGRFSGRQFSNSRSEMNVSTLELGDSALYLCASSFYFDGQPRSGELFFGEGSRLTVL.

This clone was picked up one time. The chain joins TRBV9 to TRBJ2-7, with D maybe TRBD2 (5 bases). V was pared by 0 bases and J by 0 bases, with 10 bases between. The CDR3 has 15 residues. From germline, CDR1 is SGDLS and CDR2 YYNGEE. CDR3 in DNA: TGTGCCAGCAGCGTAGAGGCGGGCCCCTCCTACGAGCAGTACTTC. As protein: CASSVEAGPSYEQYF.

The V gene is TRBV29-1, the J gene TRBJ2-1, with 8 bases that match TRBD1. Looked up from germline, CDR1 is SQVTM and CDR2 is ANQGSEA. Germline trimming cut 4 bases from V and 7 bases from J; bases unmatched to any gene: 6. The CDR3 length is 13 residues. The CDR3 sequence: CSVAGTGVNEQFF. DNA of the CDR3: TGCAGCGTTGCCGGGACAGGAGTTAATGAGCAGTTCTTC.

J is TRBJ1-2 and V is TRBV2, with D possibly TRBD1 on 5 matching bases. Trimming removed 7 bases from V and 5 bases from J, with 17 bases in between. This CDR3 has 14 residues. CDR1 SNHLY and CDR2 FYNNEI come from the germline V gene. In DNA, the CDR3 is TGTGCCAGCATCATGGGGGAGGTGATATATGGCTACACCTTC. Amino acid sequence: CASIMGEVIYGYTF.

The chain has TRBV9 and TRBJ2-7; possibly TRBD2 for D (6 bases). CDR3 length: 14 amino acids. CDR1 is SGDLS and CDR2 is YYNGEE in the germline V gene. V shed 4 bases and J shed 2 bases, with 13 bases lying between them. The CDR3 region has the DNA TGTGCCAGCAGCTCCGGGACTCAAACCTACGAGCAGTACTTC. Its protein product is CASSSGTQTYEQYF. Full variable domain (outside the CDR3, taken from reference TRBV9 and TRBJ2-7): DSGVTQTPKHLITATGQRVTLRCSPRSGDLSVYWYQQSLDQGLQFLIQYYNGEERAKGNILERFSAQQFPDLHSELNLSSLELGDSALYFCASSSGTQTYEQYFGPGTRLTVT.

V is TRBV10-3 and J is TRBJ1-1, with 7 bases lining up with TRBD1. Germline-derived CDR1 and CDR2 are ENHRY and SYGVKD. The V segment lost 0 bases and the J segment 3 bases; nucleotides outside the gene matches: 7. There are 16 residues in the CDR3. The CDR3 DNA sequence: TGTGCCATCAGTGAGTCATCTTGGGACAGCCACACTGAAGCTTTCTTT. The encoded protein is CAISESSWDSHTEAFF.

V and J are TRBV29-1 and TRBJ2-1, with D perhaps matching TRBD2 (6 bases). V lost 6 bases to trimming and J lost 6 bases, with 18 bases between them. The CDR3 is made up of 14 amino acids. Germline V gives CDR1 SQVTM, CDR2 ANQGSEA. DNA for the CDR3: TGCAGCGTCGACCCCGGGTTCGGGGGCAATGAGCAGTTCTTC. The encoded protein is CSVDPGFGGNEQFF.

The genes are TRBV7-9 and TRBJ2-3; 13 bases line up with TRBD2. Germline V gene sequence: CDR1 SEHNR, CDR2 FQNEAQ (reference sequence). The CDR3 extends over 18 amino acids. After removal of 5 bases from V and 2 bases from J, the junction contained 10 bases not matched to a gene. The CDR3 DNA sequence: TGTGCCAGCAGCATCGGACTAGCGGGGGCCCGGAACACAGATACGCAGTATTTT. Protein sequence: CASSIGLAGARNTDTQYF.

In regard to this clone: Mismatch with germline at one junction end may stem from a read error. The CDR3 DNA reads as TGTGCCAGCAGCTTAGACAGTCAGCCCCAGCTTTTT. Its translation is CASSLDSQPQLF. The gene calls are TRBV7-9 and TRBJ1-5; D not certain. The CDR3 is 12 amino acids. Germline V CDR1 and CDR2: SEHNR, FQNEAQ (reference sequence).

The chain combines TRBV7-9 with TRBJ2-1; unclear D gene. Per the germline V gene, CDR1 is SEHNR and CDR2 is FQNEAQ (reference sequence). The V gene lost 1 base and the J gene lost 7 bases, with 5 bases spanning the gap. This CDR3 is 12 amino acids long. The CDR3, as DNA: TGTGCCAGCAGCTTAGACGGTAATGAGCAGTTCTTC. This gives the protein CASSLDGNEQFF.

The chain uses TRBV27 and TRBJ1-1, with TRBD1 identical over 7 bases. Germline CDR1 is MNHEY and CDR2 is SMNVEV (reference sequence). This CDR3 region has 13 residues. Unmatched junction bases numbered 9, after V lost 3 bases and J lost 11 bases. The CDR3 nucleotides read TGTGCCAGCAGTTTGGGACAGCCCTTGTGGGCTTTCTTT. This gives the protein CASSLGQPLWAFF.

V and J are TRBV2 and TRBJ1-5, with D possibly TRBD1 on 6 matching bases. This CDR3 has 13 residues. Germline CDR1 and CDR2: SNHLY and FYNNEI. The germline V and J ends were trimmed by 11 bases and 7 bases, with 18 bases remaining between them. The CDR3 coding sequence is TGTGCCTCCCAACAGGGAAGAGGGCAGCCCCAGCATTTT. This sequence encodes CASQQGRGQPQHF.

The rearrangement links TRBV6-1 to TRBJ1-1; TRBD1 might be the D (6 bases). The CDR3 is 14 amino acids. From germline, CDR1 is MNHNS and CDR2 SASEGT. V was shortened by 4 bases and J by 6 bases, with 15 bases between the two germline ends. CDR3 DNA: TGTGCCAGCAGTGGTGACAGGTTGGCCGCTGAAGCTTTCTTT. This codes for CASSGDRLAAEAFF.

The chain is built from TRBV4-1 and TRBJ1-4; TRBD1 might be the D (6 bases). The CDR3 is 15 amino acids. Germline-derived CDR1 and CDR2 are MGHRA and YSYEKL. The V end was cut by 5 bases, the J end by 5 bases, with 15 bases between. In DNA, the CDR3 is TGCGCCAGCAGCACACAAAGGGGGTTGAATGAAAAACTGTTTTTT. Protein: CASSTQRGLNEKLFF.

The rearrangement uses TRBV6-5 and TRBJ1-6; a weak D match, TRBD1 (6 bases). Looked up from germline, CDR1 is MNHEY and CDR2 is SVGAGI. The V end lost 4 bases, the J end lost 8 bases, and 12 bases lay between the germline ends. The CDR3 is 14 residues long. The CDR3 reads CASSLGRGYSPLHF. The CDR3 DNA follows: TGTGCCAGCAGTTTGGGCAGGGGTTATTCACCCCTCCACTTT.

The chain is built from TRBV7-2 and TRBJ2-5; 10 nucleotides line up with TRBD1. Germline CDR1 and CDR2: SGHTA and FQGNSA. The V segment lost 5 bases and the J segment 5 bases; nucleotides outside the gene matches: 2. The length of the CDR3 is 13 residues. The chain's CDR3 is CASSKGQGETQYF. The DNA for the CDR3 is TGTGCCAGCAGCAAGGGACAGGGGGAGACCCAGTACTTC.

This chain connects TRBV28 to TRBJ1-1; D possibly corresponds to TRBD1 (6 bases). V lost 1 base to trimming and J lost 2 bases, with 11 bases between them. This CDR3 has 15 residues. CDR1 is MDHEN and CDR2 is SYDVKM in the germline V gene. The CDR3 protein is CASSLLTGTNTEAFF. The CDR3 DNA reads TGTGCCAGCAGTTTATTAACAGGGACAAACACTGAAGCTTTCTTT. Complete variable domain (other parts from reference TRBV28 and TRBJ1-1): DVKVTQSSRYLVKRTGEKVFLECVQDMDHENMFWYRQDPGLGLRLIYFSYDVKMKEKGDIPEGYSVSREKKERFSLILESASTNQTSMYLCASSLLTGTNTEAFFGQGTRLTVV.

This clone was detected only a few times. V and J are TRBV18 and TRBJ2-3; D is possibly TRBD2 (6 bases). Trimming took off 2 bases at V and 3 bases at J, with 9 bases between the two ends. The CDR3 extends over 14 amino acids. The germline V gene has CDR1 KGHSH and CDR2 LQKENI. CDR3 nucleotides: TGTGCCAGCTCACCAGTTAGCGGAACAGATACGCAGTATTTT. It yields the protein CASSPVSGTDTQYF.

About this clone: The junction does not match germline at one end; this may be a read error. This chain links TRBV7-9 with TRBJ2-2, with 13 bases matching TRBD2. CDR1 SEHNR and CDR2 FQNEAQ come from the germline V gene (reference sequence). The CDR3 consists of 15 residues. The CDR3: CSSSTSGGAPGELFF. The DNA for the CDR3 is TGTTCCAGCAGCACTAGCGGGGGGGCGCCCGGGGAGCTGTTTTTT.